Given below is one T cell receptor beta chain in context. Its antigen is unknown. The sample comes from a study of response to subunit inactivated influenza vaccine. In TCRdb, the RT-PCR reads were re-called with MiXCR into one record per CDR3 protein. Of 450,000 to 550,000 distinct CDR3 sequences listed, 25% are singletons. Whole-study results and caveats: Authors suggested each seasonal flu vaccination may recruit only limited numbers of new T cells.

V was clipped by 9 bases and J by 0 bases; unmatched bases: 9. This CDR3 has 17 residues. Germline CDR1 reads MNHNS; CDR2 reads SASEGT. Material: CD4+ T cells sorted from PBMCs, obtained less than 6 days after vaccination. This receptor was identified in a middle-aged man who received an inactivated influenza vaccine. This chain uses TRBV6-1 with TRBJ2-4; 12 positions agree with TRBD2. The CDR3 nucleotides read TGTGCCAGTTGTCCTAGCGGGAGGGCGGGAGCCAAAAACATTCAGTACTTC. Its translation: CASCPSGRAGAKNIQYF.